The 9 T cell receptor beta chains in this list originate from one sample, sequenced in a study of T cells in Graves' hyperthyroidism and ophthalmopathy. RNA transcripts provided the source from which TCR beta CDR3 regions were amplified. TCR CDR3 regions were first amplified by RT-PCR with HTBI primers. MiXCR, run by TCRdb on the multiplex PCR reads, gives a single entry per CDR3 protein. The table lists around 760,000 distinct CDR3 sequences, roughly 32% of them singletons. Sequencing was performed on blood. Receptors originate from a woman aged 35 to 49 with Graves' hyperthyroidism.

The V and J genes are TRBV12-3 or TRBV12-4 and TRBJ2-6; possible D gene TRBD2, 6 bases. The CDR3 has 16 residues. V lost 6 bases to trimming and J lost 3 bases, with 15 bases between them. The CDR3 coding sequence is TGTGCCAGCAGCCACGGAGGGGAAGGTGGGGCCAACGTCCTGACTTTC. This translates into CASSHGGEGGANVLTF.

This clonotype was counted at least ten times. This chain uses TRBV19 with TRBJ1-2, with TRBD1 matching over 9 bases. V lost 4 bases and J lost 8; bases outside the gene matches: 5. The CDR3 extends over 13 amino acids. The germline CDR1 and CDR2 sequences are LNHDA and SQIVND (reference sequence). CDR3 in DNA: TGTGCCAGTAGTAGAGACAGGGGGATCGGCTACACCTTC. Translation: CASSRDRGIGYTF.

The sample holds many counts of this clonotype. The gene calls are TRBV20-1 and TRBJ1-2; the D is unclear. CDR3 length: 15 amino acids. From germline, CDR1 is DFQATT and CDR2 SNEGSKA (reference sequence). V was clipped by 5 bases and J by 6 bases, with 22 bases between them. The CDR3 DNA reads as TGCAGTGCTGGCCAACAGCTCGGCGGCGCCGATGGCTACACCTTC. Amino acids: CSAGQQLGGADGYTF.

This clonotype has more than one count but fewer than ten. A much larger clone lies one base from this, so it may be a read error. V is TRBV7-8 and J is TRBJ1-4; D is unresolved. Germline V gene data show CDR1 as SGHVS and CDR2 as FQNEAQ. This CDR3 is built from 10 residues. V was shortened by 6 bases and J by 5 bases, with 1 base between the two germline ends. The CDR3: CASRNEKLFF. CDR3 nucleotides: TGTGCCAGCAGGAATGAAAAACTGTTTTTT.

The chain has TRBV19 and TRBJ2-5; D possibly corresponds to TRBD1 (6 bases). Germline loops: CDR1 LNHDA, CDR2 SQIVND (reference sequence). Trimming pared 8 bases from V and 3 bases from J, leaving 13 bases between. This CDR3 has 13 residues. CDR3 in amino acids: CASADSLKETQYF. Here the CDR3 DNA reads TGTGCCAGTGCGGACAGCCTCAAAGAGACCCAGTACTTC.

The CDR3 loop is CASSPAWGVNEAFF. The DNA for the CDR3 is TGTGCCAGCAGCCCCGCGTGGGGCGTTAATGAAGCTTTCTTT. The chain joins TRBV7-9 to TRBJ1-1, with a tentative D call TRBD1 (5 bases). Trimming pared 5 bases from V and 7 bases from J, leaving 17 bases between. The CDR3 loop spans 14 amino acids. In germline, CDR1 is SEHNR, CDR2 FQNEAQ (reference sequence). The full variable domain, completed using reference TRBV7-9 and TRBJ1-1, is DTGVSQNPRHKITKRGQNVTFRCDPISEHNRLYWYRQTLGQGPEFLTYFQNEAQLEKSRLLSDRFSAERPKGSFSTLEIQRTEQGDSAMYLCASSPAWGVNEAFFGQGTRLTVV.

The CDR3 spells CASSGLAGKTGELFF. The CDR3, as DNA: TGTGCCAGCAGCGGACTAGCGGGAAAAACCGGGGAGCTGTTTTTT. This sequence joins TRBV6-2 or TRBV6-3 and TRBJ2-2; 12 nucleotides align to TRBD2. The CDR3 spans 15 residues. With 6 bases clipped from V and 5 bases from J, the junction kept 4 bases outside the gene matches. Germline values: CDR1 MNHEY, CDR2 SVGEGT.

Remarks on this clonotype: This may be a read error: a much more frequent sequence differs by one nucleotide. This chain uses TRBV2 with TRBJ2-7; TRBD1 matches at 9 bases. The germline gives CDR1 SNHLY, CDR2 FYNNEI. This CDR3 is built from 18 residues. V lost 6 bases, J lost 7 bases, and 22 bases stayed unmatched. For the CDR3, the DNA is TGTGCCAGCAGACCACCGTCGGTAGGGACAGGGAGCTCTTATGAGCAGTACTTC. Amino acids: CASRPPSVGTGSSYEQYF.

This chain links TRBV6-6 with TRBJ2-5, with 9 bases fitting TRBD1. V shed 2 bases and J 5 bases; nucleotides not matched to a gene: 12. The CDR3 runs to 17 residues. CDR1 is MNHNY, CDR2 SVGAGI, per germline (reference sequence). For the CDR3, the DNA is TGTGCCAGCAGTTACATTACTACAGGGGGCGGCGCTGAGACCCAGTACTTC. Residues: CASSYITTGGGAETQYF.